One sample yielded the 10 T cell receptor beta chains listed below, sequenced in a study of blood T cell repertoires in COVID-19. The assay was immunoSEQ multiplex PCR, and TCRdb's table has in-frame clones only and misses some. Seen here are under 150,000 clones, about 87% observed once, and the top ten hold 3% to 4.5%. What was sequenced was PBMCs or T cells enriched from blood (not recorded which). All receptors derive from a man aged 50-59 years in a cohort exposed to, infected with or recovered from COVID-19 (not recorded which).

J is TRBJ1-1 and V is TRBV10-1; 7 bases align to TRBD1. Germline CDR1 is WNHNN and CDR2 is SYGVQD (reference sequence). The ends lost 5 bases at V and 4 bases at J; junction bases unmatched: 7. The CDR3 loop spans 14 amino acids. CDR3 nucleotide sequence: TGCGCCAGCAGTACTGACAGGGTTGGCACTGAAGCTTTCTTT. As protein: CASSTDRVGTEAFF.

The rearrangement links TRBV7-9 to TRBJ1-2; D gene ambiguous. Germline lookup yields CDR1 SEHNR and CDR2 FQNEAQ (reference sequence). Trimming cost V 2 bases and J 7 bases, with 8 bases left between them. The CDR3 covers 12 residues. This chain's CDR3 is CASSLWEGGYTF. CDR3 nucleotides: TGTGCCAGCAGCTTATGGGAGGGTGGCTACACCTTC.

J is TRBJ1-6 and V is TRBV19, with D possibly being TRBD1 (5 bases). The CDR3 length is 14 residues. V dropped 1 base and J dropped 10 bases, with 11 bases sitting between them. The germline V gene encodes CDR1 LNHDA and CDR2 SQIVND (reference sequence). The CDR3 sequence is CASSIAKGESPLHF. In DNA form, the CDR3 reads TGTGCCAGTAGTATAGCAAAAGGGGAATCACCCCTCCACTTT.

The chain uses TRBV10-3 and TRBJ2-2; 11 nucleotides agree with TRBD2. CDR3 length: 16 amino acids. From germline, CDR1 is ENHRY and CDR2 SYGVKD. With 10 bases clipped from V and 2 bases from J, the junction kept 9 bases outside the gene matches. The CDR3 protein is CATATSGNYNTGELFF. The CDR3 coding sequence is TGTGCCACCGCGACTAGCGGGAACTACAACACCGGGGAGCTGTTTTTT.

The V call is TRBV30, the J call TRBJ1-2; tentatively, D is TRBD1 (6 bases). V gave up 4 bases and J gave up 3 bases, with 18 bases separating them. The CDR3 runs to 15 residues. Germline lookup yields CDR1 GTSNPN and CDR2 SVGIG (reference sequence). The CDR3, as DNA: TGTGCCTGGAACAGTTGGCCGTCAGGGGACTATGGCTACACCTTC. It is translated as CAWNSWPSGDYGYTF. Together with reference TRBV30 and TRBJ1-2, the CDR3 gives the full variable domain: SQTIHQWPATLVQPVGSPLSLECTVEGTSNPNLYWYRQAAGRGLQLLFYSVGIGQISSEVPQNLSASRPQDRQFILSSKKLLLSDSGFYLCAWNSWPSGDYGYTFGSGTRLTVV.

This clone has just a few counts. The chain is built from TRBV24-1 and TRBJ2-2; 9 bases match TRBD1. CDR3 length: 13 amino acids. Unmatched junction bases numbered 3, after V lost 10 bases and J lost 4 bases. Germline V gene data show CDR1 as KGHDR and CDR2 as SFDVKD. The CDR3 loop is CATQTGGTGELFF. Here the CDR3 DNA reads TGTGCCACGCAGACAGGGGGCACCGGGGAGCTGTTTTTT.

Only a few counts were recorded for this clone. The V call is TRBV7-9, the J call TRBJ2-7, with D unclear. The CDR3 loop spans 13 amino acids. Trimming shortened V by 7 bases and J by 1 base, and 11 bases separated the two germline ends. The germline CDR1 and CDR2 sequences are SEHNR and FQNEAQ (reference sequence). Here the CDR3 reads CASTPGQSYEQYF. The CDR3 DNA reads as TGTGCCAGCACCCCAGGTCAGTCCTACGAGCAGTACTTC.

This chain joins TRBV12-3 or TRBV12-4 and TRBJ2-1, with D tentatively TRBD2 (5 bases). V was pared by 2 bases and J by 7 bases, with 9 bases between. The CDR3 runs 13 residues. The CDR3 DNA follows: TGTGCCAGCAGTTTATCCGGGAATAATGAGCAGTTCTTC. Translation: CASSLSGNNEQFF.

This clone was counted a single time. CDR3 sequence (DNA): TGTGCCAGCAGCTCGACAGGGCCTGAGTCACCCCTCCACTTT. It encodes CASSSTGPESPLHF. The gene calls are TRBV5-6 and TRBJ1-6; 7 bases are shared with TRBD1. This CDR3 is 14 amino acids long. Germline CDR1 is SGHDT and CDR2 is YYEEEE. Losses at the gene ends were 3 bases for V and 10 bases for J; bases not matched to a gene: 7.

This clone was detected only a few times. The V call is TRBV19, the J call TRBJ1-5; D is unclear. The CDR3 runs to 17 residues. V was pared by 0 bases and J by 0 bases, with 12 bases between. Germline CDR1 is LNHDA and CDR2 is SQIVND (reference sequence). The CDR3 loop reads CASSIEGRGFSNQPQHF. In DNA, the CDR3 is TGTGCCAGTAGTATAGAGGGCCGGGGTTTTAGCAATCAGCCCCAGCATTTT.